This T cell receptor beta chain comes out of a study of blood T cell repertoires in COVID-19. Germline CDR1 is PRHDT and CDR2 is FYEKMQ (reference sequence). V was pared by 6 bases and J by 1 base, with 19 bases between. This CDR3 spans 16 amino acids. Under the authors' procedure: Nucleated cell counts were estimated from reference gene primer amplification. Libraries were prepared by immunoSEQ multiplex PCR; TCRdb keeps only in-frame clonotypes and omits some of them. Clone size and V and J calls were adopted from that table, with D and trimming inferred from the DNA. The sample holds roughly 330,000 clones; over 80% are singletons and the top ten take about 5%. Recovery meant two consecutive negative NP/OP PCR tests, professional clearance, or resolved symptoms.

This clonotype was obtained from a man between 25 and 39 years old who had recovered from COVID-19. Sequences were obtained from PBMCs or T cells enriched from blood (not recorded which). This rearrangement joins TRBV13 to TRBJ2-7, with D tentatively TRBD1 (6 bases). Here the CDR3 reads CASSSTDSGRSYEQYF. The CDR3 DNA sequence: TGTGCCAGCAGTTCTACGGACAGCGGACGTTCCTACGAGCAGTACTTC.